What follows are 19 T cell receptor beta chains derived from one specimen sequenced in a study of blood T cell repertoires in COVID-19. Measured with immunoSEQ multiplex PCR; TCRdb has only the in-frame clones, and not every one. The repertoire holds roughly 160,000 clones, more than 90% seen once, with approximately 0.5% in the top ten. The sequencing sample was made of peripheral blood. The receptors were sampled from a man aged 50 to 59 with acute or convalescent COVID-19.

The J gene is TRBJ2-3, the V gene TRBV6-5, with a possible D match to TRBD2 (6 bases). V shed 5 bases and J shed 2 bases, with 11 bases lying between them. Per the germline V gene, CDR1 is MNHEY and CDR2 is SVGAGI. The CDR3 is made up of 14 amino acids. CDR3 sequence (DNA): TGTGCCAGCAGTAGTATAGCGGACACAGATACGCAGTATTTT. Translating it yields CASSSIADTDTQYF.

The chain uses TRBV21-1 and TRBJ2-1; TRBD2 is the table's D call and was not checked against the DNA. TRBV21-1 is a listed pseudogene. This CDR3 is built from 14 residues. The CDR3 protein is CASPSRVAYNEQFF. CDR3 DNA sequence: TGTGCCAGCCCCTCCCGGGTAGCCTACAATGAGCAGTTCTTC.

This clone has only a few counts. The chain is built from TRBV28 and TRBJ2-2; possible D gene TRBD2, 6 bases. This CDR3 region has 16 residues. V lost 4 bases and J lost 5, with 17 bases in between. The germline V gene has CDR1 MDHEN and CDR2 SYDVKM. CDR3 sequence (DNA): TGTGCCAGCAGTTCCGAGAACTACGGAGGGACCGGGGAGCTGTTTTTT. It yields the protein CASSSENYGGTGELFF.

This chain joins TRBV10-3 and TRBJ2-7, with 12 bases matching TRBD1. Losses at the gene ends were 6 bases for V and 4 bases for J; bases not matched to a gene: 13. The CDR3 loop spans 17 amino acids. Germline V lookup: CDR1 ENHRY, CDR2 SYGVKD. The CDR3 is CAIREGTGGPEDYEQYV. The DNA of the CDR3 is TGTGCCATCAGGGAGGGGACAGGGGGCCCTGAAGATTACGAGCAGTACGTC.

CDR3 nucleotide sequence: TGTGCCAGCAGCTCAACAGGGACTGGGGCCAACGTCCTGACTTTC. Amino acid sequence: CASSSTGTGANVLTF. The rearrangement uses TRBV7-9 and TRBJ2-6; a weak D match, TRBD1 (6 bases). The germline V gene has CDR1 SEHNR and CDR2 FQNEAQ (reference sequence). V was cut by 4 bases and J by 2 bases, with 9 bases left in between. This CDR3 has 15 residues.

The chain uses TRBV5-5 and TRBJ1-2, with D possibly being TRBD1 (5 bases). The CDR3 totals 15 residues. V lost 0 bases to trimming and J lost 5 bases, with 14 bases between them. CDR1 and CDR2 from the germline V gene are SGHKS and YYEKEE (reference sequence). The chain's CDR3 is CASSLASGTGYGYTF. CDR3 DNA sequence: TGTGCCAGCAGCTTGGCGTCAGGGACTGGGTATGGCTACACCTTC.

This chain connects TRBV6-1 to TRBJ2-5, with D possibly matching TRBD2 (6 bases). Between the trimmed V and J ends, which lost 3 bases and 1 base, there was a span of 18 bases. The germline CDR1 and CDR2 sequences are MNHNS and SASEGT. CDR3 size: 17 residues. CDR3 nucleotides: TGTGCCAGCAGTGATCGGCGGCGGGGCGCTTTCCAAGAGACCCAGTACTTC. Amino acids: CASSDRRRGAFQETQYF.

The chain joins TRBV19 to TRBJ1-1; 8 positions match TRBD1. Germline loops: CDR1 LNHDA, CDR2 SQIVND (reference sequence). With 7 bases clipped from V and 6 bases from J, the junction kept 13 bases outside the gene matches. The CDR3 has 15 residues. The chain's CDR3 is CASTYSGQVVAEAFF. CDR3 in DNA: TGTGCCAGTACTTACTCGGGACAGGTCGTCGCTGAAGCTTTCTTT.

The chain joins TRBV28 to TRBJ2-7; D gene uncertain. This CDR3 contains 12 residues. The ends were cut back, 6 bases at V and 0 bases at J, with 6 bases in the middle. CDR1 and CDR2 (germline): MDHEN, SYDVKM. The CDR3 spells CASRRYSYEQYF. CDR3 in DNA: TGTGCCAGCAGGCGGTACTCCTACGAGCAGTACTTC. The complete variable domain, with remaining parts taken from reference TRBV28 and TRBJ2-7, reads DVKVTQSSRYLVKRTGEKVFLECVQDMDHENMFWYRQDPGLGLRLIYFSYDVKMKEKGDIPEGYSVSREKKERFSLILESASTNQTSMYLCASRRYSYEQYFGPGTRLTVT.

The chain is built from TRBV19 and TRBJ1-2, with D maybe TRBD1 (6 bases). CDR1 and CDR2 (germline): LNHDA, SQIVND (reference sequence). The V end lost 3 bases, the J end lost 5 bases, and 16 bases lay between the germline ends. The CDR3 is 15 residues long. The CDR3 loop reads CASSIKPGHKYGYTF. Here the CDR3 DNA reads TGTGCCAGTAGTATTAAACCGGGACATAAATATGGCTACACCTTC.

The CDR3 region has the DNA TGTGCCACCAGACTAGCGGAGGTCACAGGGGAGCTGTTTTTT. Protein sequence: CATRLAEVTGELFF. V usage is TRBV5-8 and J usage is TRBJ2-2; 9 bases are a match to TRBD2. The V gene end was trimmed by 9 bases and the J gene end by 8 bases; junction bases not matched to a gene: 11. Germline loops: CDR1 SGHTS, CDR2 YDEGEE. This CDR3 region has 14 residues.

J is TRBJ2-7 and V is TRBV10-2; 7 bases agree with TRBD1. The CDR3 is 14 residues long. The germline V gene has CDR1 WSHSY and CDR2 SAAADI. J lost 3 bases, V lost 2 bases, and 4 bases had no gene match. CDR3 coding DNA: TGCGCCAGCAGTGAGCCGGGACAGATCTACGAGCAGTACTTC. Its translation is CASSEPGQIYEQYF.

The gene calls are TRBV6-5 and TRBJ1-6; a weak D match, TRBD1 (6 bases). The V and J ends lost 0 bases and 5 bases respectively, with 8 bases between them. This CDR3 is built from 15 residues. Germline loops: CDR1 MNHEY, CDR2 SVGAGI. The CDR3 DNA reads as TGTGCCAGCAGTTACTCGACAGGAAATAATTCACCCCTCCACTTT. Its translation is CASSYSTGNNSPLHF.

The chain combines TRBV7-9 with TRBJ1-4; 12 bases align to TRBD1. Germline CDR1 reads SEHNR; CDR2 reads FQNEAQ (reference sequence). The CDR3 consists of 14 residues. Trimming removed 5 bases from V and 7 bases from J; junction bases left unmatched: 2. This CDR3 is CASSPGQGAEKLFF. CDR3 DNA: TGTGCCAGCAGCCCGGGACAGGGGGCTGAAAAACTGTTTTTT. Full variable domain (remainder filled in from reference TRBV7-9 and TRBJ1-4): DTGVSQNPRHKITKRGQNVTFRCDPISEHNRLYWYRQTLGQGPEFLTYFQNEAQLEKSRLLSDRFSAERPKGSFSTLEIQRTEQGDSAMYLCASSPGQGAEKLFFGSGTQLSVL.

The chain is built from TRBV10-3 and TRBJ1-4, with TRBD1 matching over 11 bases. The germline V gene has CDR1 ENHRY and CDR2 SYGVKD. CDR3 length equals 18 residues. Germline trimming cut 8 bases from V and 3 bases from J; bases unmatched to any gene: 14. CDR3 DNA: TGTGCCATCGGGGGAGAGCGGACAGGGGGCAATGCTAATGAAAAACTGTTTTTT. This encodes CAIGGERTGGNANEKLFF.

The chain combines TRBV2 with TRBJ1-6, with 9 bases aligning to TRBD1. The CDR3 consists of 14 residues. V shed 6 bases, J shed 10 bases, and the junction held 7 bases outside the gene matches. CDR1 SNHLY and CDR2 FYNNEI come from the germline V gene. The CDR3 reads CASRNRGRRSPLHF. The CDR3 nucleotides read TGTGCCAGCAGGAACAGGGGGCGCCGGTCACCCCTCCACTTT.

The chain links TRBV5-4 to TRBJ2-3; D is possibly TRBD2 (5 bases). This CDR3 comprises 14 residues. V was shortened by 9 bases and J by 6 bases, with 20 bases between the two germline ends. CDR1 SGHNT and CDR2 YYREEE come from the germline V gene (reference sequence). The CDR3 here is CATTPGGPGDTQYF. The CDR3 bases are TGTGCCACCACCCCGGGCGGGCCGGGGGATACGCAGTATTTT.

This CDR3 reads CASSKGPGCNEQFF. In DNA, the CDR3 is TGTGCCAGCAGCAAGGGCCCTGGGTGCAATGAGCAGTTCTTC. The chain is built from TRBV21-1 and TRBJ2-1; no check of the table's D call, TRBD1, against the DNA was made. TRBV21-1 is a listed pseudogene. This CDR3 is 14 amino acids long.

This clone was seen only once. The genes are TRBV11-2 and TRBJ1-4; D might be TRBD1 (5 bases). CDR3 length: 15 amino acids. V lost 0 bases and J 8 bases, leaving 13 bases between the germline ends. CDR1 SGHAT and CDR2 FQNNGV come from the germline V gene. The CDR3 loop reads CASSLDQQGWEKLFF. The CDR3 DNA is TGTGCCAGCAGCTTAGATCAGCAGGGTTGGGAAAAACTGTTTTTT.